This T cell receptor (beta chain) comes out of a study of monozygotic twins with inflammatory bowel disease. Findings and limits, study-wide: Diversity of TCRbeta measured by inverse Simpson was lower in IBD patients than in healthy co-twins.

The CDR3 sequence is 14 residues long. From germline, CDR1 is SGHRS and CDR2 YFSETQ. For this clonotype: The target antigen is unknown.

Across eight separate reactions for each sample, cDNA was made. A 6-nucleotide sample barcode was carried by the UMIs, which template switching added. The authors ran two nested PCRs of roughly 16 and 10 cycles on TCRalpha and TCRbeta cDNA. Using the 5' RACE reads, TCRdb records one entry per CDR3 protein without DNA. This sample's table reports some 210,000 distinct CDR3 sequences. The sequence was collected from a human donor with ulcerative colitis or Crohn's disease, or a healthy co-twin of an affected twin (not recorded which). The chain carries TRBV5-1 and TRBJ2-5; TCRdb selects TRBD1, and the lack of DNA leaves this call unchecked. What was sequenced was blood. CDR3 sequence: CASSLMGAQETQYF.